The 18 T cell receptor beta chains below come from one sample, sequenced in a study of spatial heterogeneity in lung cancer. Broader study findings: Tumoral mutation counts were tracked by counts of expanded intratumoral alpha and beta TCRs.

TCRdb ran MiXCR on the 5' RACE reads and lists one entry per CDR3 protein. The data hold approximately 2,300 distinct CDR3 sequences, with around 13% observed a single time. Which antigens these TCRs recognize remains unknown. Time point reported: sample taken at primary tumor resection. The source material was lung tumor tissue, sampled at surgery. The source is a male donor with early-stage non-small cell lung cancer.

By proportion, this clonotype is medium-sized (0.01 to 0.1%). The chain carries TRBV7-9 and TRBJ2-7, with TRBD2 identical over 8 bases. The CDR3 loop spans 14 amino acids. In germline, CDR1 is SEHNR, CDR2 FQNEAQ (reference sequence). V dropped 7 bases and J dropped 3; count of bases not matched to a gene: 8. DNA of the CDR3: TGTGCCAGCACCTGGGCGGGGGGCGGCTACGAGCAGTACTTC. Translation: CASTWAGGGYEQYF.

The genes are TRBV5-4 and TRBJ2-3; 9 nucleotides match TRBD2. Germline CDR1 SGHNT, CDR2 YYREEE (reference sequence). The CDR3 totals 16 residues. V was pared by 7 bases and J by 3 bases, with 12 bases of the junction left unmatched. The CDR3 reads CASGRRGGFRTDTQYF. The CDR3 DNA sequence: TGTGCCAGCGGCCGGCGGGGGGGCTTCCGAACAGATACGCAGTATTTT. Combining the CDR3 with reference TRBV5-4 and TRBJ2-3 gives the whole variable domain ETGVTQSPTHLIKTRGQQVTLRCSSQSGHNTVSWYQQALGQGPQFIFQYYREEENGRGNFPPRFSGLQFPNYSSELNVNALELDDSALYLCASGRRGGFRTDTQYFGPGTRLTVL.

This clonotype is medium-sized (0.01 to 0.1%) in the sample. The J gene is TRBJ2-2, the V gene TRBV7-9, with D perhaps matching TRBD2 (6 bases). CDR3 length: 12 residues. Germline V gene lookup returns CDR1 SEHNR and CDR2 FQNEAQ (reference sequence). The germline V and J ends were trimmed by 11 bases and 5 bases, with 12 bases remaining between them. CDR3 amino acids: CAGGRGTGELFF. Here the CDR3 DNA reads TGTGCCGGGGGGAGAGGGACCGGGGAGCTGTTTTTT.

By share of the sample, this clonotype is medium-sized. The chain carries TRBV28 and TRBJ2-1; D might be TRBD1 (6 bases). The length of the CDR3 is 15 residues. From germline, CDR1 is MDHEN and CDR2 SYDVKM. V lost 5 bases to trimming and J lost 4 bases, with 15 bases between them. CDR3 nucleotide sequence: TGTGCCAGCAGTACCTCCTGGACAGCTTACAATGAGCAGTTCTTC. Encoded protein: CASSTSWTAYNEQFF.

This clonotype rates as medium-sized (0.01 to 0.1%). This chain links TRBV19 with TRBJ2-7; 7 nucleotides match TRBD1. The CDR3 contains 14 residues. Trimming cost V 9 bases and J 0 bases; bases outside gene matches: 8. Germline V gene lookup returns CDR1 LNHDA and CDR2 SQIVND (reference sequence). The CDR3 DNA reads TGTGCCAGCAAGCGGTGGGACAGCTCCTACGAGCAGTACTTC. The encoded protein is CASKRWDSSYEQYF.

This clonotype is classed as medium-sized. The chain recombines TRBV3-1 with TRBJ2-5; D may be TRBD2 (6 bases). CDR3 length: 15 amino acids. Germline lookup yields CDR1 LGHDT and CDR2 YNNKEL (reference sequence). V lost 0 bases and J lost 7, with 15 bases in between. CDR3 sequence reads: CASSQEGGALGTQYF. Here the CDR3 DNA reads TGTGCCAGCAGCCAAGAAGGCGGGGCCCTCGGGACCCAGTACTTC.

This clonotype counts as medium-sized. This rearrangement joins TRBV9 to TRBJ2-5; 10 positions agree with TRBD1. J gave up 4 bases and V 0 bases, and 6 bases lay outside the gene matches. Germline assignment: CDR1 SGDLS and CDR2 YYNGEE. The CDR3 is made up of 16 amino acids. The DNA for the CDR3 is TGTGCCAGCAGCGTAGAGGACAGGGGGGGAAGAGAGACCCAGTACTTC. It is translated as CASSVEDRGGRETQYF.

By sample fraction, this clonotype is medium-sized (0.01 to 0.1%). The genes are TRBV20-1 and TRBJ2-3; D gene uncertain. Trimming removed 3 bases at V and 4 bases at J, with 17 bases between. The CDR3 extends over 15 amino acids. Per germline, CDR1 DFQATT and CDR2 SNEGSKA (reference sequence). CDR3 DNA sequence: TGCAGTGCTAGCACCAGGAATGAAGCCTCAGATACGCAGTATTTT. The encoded protein is CSASTRNEASDTQYF.

This clonotype is medium-sized (0.01 to 0.1%). The chain has TRBV7-2 and TRBJ2-7, with D unclear. V was pared by 2 bases and J by 0 bases, with 8 bases between. Germline assignment: CDR1 SGHTA and CDR2 FQGNSA. CDR3 length: 14 residues. CDR3 nucleotide sequence: TGTGCCAGCAGCTTAAGCTCCGGCTCCTACGAGCAGTACTTC. Translation: CASSLSSGSYEQYF.

This clonotype showed up many times. The chain combines TRBV20-1 with TRBJ2-1; D perhaps matches TRBD2 (5 bases). This CDR3 spans 14 amino acids. CDR1 is DFQATT and CDR2 is SNEGSKA in the germline V gene (reference sequence). V was cut by 1 base and J by 9 bases, with 16 bases left in between. The CDR3 sequence: CSARVPLTIGEQFF. The DNA of the CDR3 is TGCAGTGCTAGAGTACCGTTGACTATAGGTGAGCAGTTCTTC.

This clonotype is medium-sized in the sample. This rearrangement joins TRBV5-6 to TRBJ1-5; perhaps TRBD1 as D (6 bases). Germline V gives CDR1 SGHDT, CDR2 YYEEEE. There are 19 residues in the CDR3. V lost 2 bases and J lost 7, with 28 bases in between. CDR3 in amino acids: CASSFSFLRGGYGEQPQHF. The CDR3 DNA is TGTGCCAGCAGCTTTTCATTCCTGCGCGGGGGCTACGGGGAGCAGCCCCAGCATTTT.

By share, this clonotype ranks as medium-sized. Sequence at one end of the junction differs from germline and may be a read error. The chain is built from TRBV7-7 and TRBJ2-5; weak D call: TRBD1 (6 bases). From germline, CDR1 is SSHAT and CDR2 FNYEAQ (reference sequence). The length of the CDR3 is 15 residues. This chain's CDR3 is CASSLEGGVGETQYF. The CDR3 nucleotides read TGTGCTAGCAGCTTAGAAGGGGGTGTAGGAGAGACCCAGTACTTC.

The chain employs TRBV29-1 and TRBJ2-3; D is tentatively TRBD1 or TRBD2 (5 bases each). This CDR3 contains 12 residues. V lost 1 base to trimming and J lost 5 bases, with 7 bases between them. Germline assignment: CDR1 SQVTM and CDR2 ANQGSEA. This CDR3 is CSVEGDRDTQYF. Here the CDR3 DNA reads TGCAGCGTTGAAGGGGACCGAGATACGCAGTATTTT.

The V gene is TRBV19, the J gene TRBJ1-2; possibly TRBD1 for D (5 bases). Between the trimmed V and J ends, which lost 6 bases and 4 bases, there was a span of 12 bases. Germline values: CDR1 LNHDA, CDR2 SQIVND (reference sequence). The CDR3 is 13 amino acids. The CDR3 region has the DNA TGTGCCAGTAGCCCGCAGGGCCTCTATGGCTACACCTTC. Encoded protein: CASSPQGLYGYTF.

This clonotype is deemed medium-sized (0.01 to 0.1%). The chain employs TRBV7-2 and TRBJ1-5, with D uncertain. The CDR3 is made up of 14 amino acids. From germline, CDR1 is SGHTA and CDR2 FQGNSA. V lost 2 bases and J 1 base, leaving 6 bases between the germline ends. CDR3 sequence reads: CASSLPQSNQPQHF. In DNA form, the CDR3 reads TGTGCCAGCAGCTTACCTCAAAGCAATCAGCCCCAGCATTTT. Drawing the rest from reference TRBV7-2 and TRBJ1-5, the complete variable domain is GAGVSQSPSNKVTEKGKDVELRCDPISGHTALYWYRQSLGQGLEFLIYFQGNSAPDKSGLPSDRFSAERTGGSVSTLTIQRTQQEDSAVYLCASSLPQSNQPQHFGDGTRLSIL.

Within the sample, this clonotype is medium-sized. The chain couples TRBV5-1 to TRBJ2-2; D perhaps matches TRBD1 (5 bases). With 0 bases removed from V and 5 bases from J, the gap between germline ends came to 11 bases. Germline V gene sequence: CDR1 SGHRS, CDR2 YFSETQ. The CDR3 sequence is 15 residues long. DNA of the CDR3: TGCGCCAGCAGCTTGGGCCAGGGTCAGACCGGGGAGCTGTTTTTT. It codes for CASSLGQGQTGELFF.

This clonotype was seen only a few times. V usage is TRBV9 and J usage is TRBJ2-2, with D hard to call. CDR3 length: 12 amino acids. Trimming pared 6 bases from V and 1 base from J, leaving 4 bases between. Germline V CDR1 and CDR2: SGDLS, YYNGEE. In DNA form, the CDR3 reads TGTGCCAGCACCGAGAACACCGGGGAGCTGTTTTTT. Amino acid sequence: CASTENTGELFF.

Relative to its sample, this clonotype is medium-sized. The genes are TRBV10-1 and TRBJ1-6, with unresolved D. From germline, CDR1 is WNHNN and CDR2 SYGVQD (reference sequence). The length of the CDR3 is 13 residues. With 7 bases removed from V and 6 bases from J, the gap between germline ends came to 10 bases. This CDR3 is CASTASLNSPLHF. In DNA, the CDR3 is TGCGCCAGCACCGCCAGCCTTAATTCACCCCTCCACTTT.